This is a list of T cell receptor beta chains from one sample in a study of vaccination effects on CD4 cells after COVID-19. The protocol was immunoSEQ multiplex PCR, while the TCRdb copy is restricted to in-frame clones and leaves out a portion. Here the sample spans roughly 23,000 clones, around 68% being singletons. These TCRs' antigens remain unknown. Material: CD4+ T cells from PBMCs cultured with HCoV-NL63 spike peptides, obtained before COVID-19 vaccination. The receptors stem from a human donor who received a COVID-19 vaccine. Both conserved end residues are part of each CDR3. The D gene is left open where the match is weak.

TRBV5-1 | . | CASSSQGGGNQPQHF
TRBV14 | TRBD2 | CASSPNPGLAYNEQFF
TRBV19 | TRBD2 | CASSMETGTSTLQQYF
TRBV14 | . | CASSKSRGSYEQYF
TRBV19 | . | CASSPEGYGYTF
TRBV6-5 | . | CASSYAYSYGYTF
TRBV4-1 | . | CASTGADEKLFF
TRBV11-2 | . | CASSSETTEAFF
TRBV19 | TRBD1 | CASRPAGQSSTNYGYTF
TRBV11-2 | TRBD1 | CASSPRQGSRQPQHF
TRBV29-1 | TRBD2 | CSVELAGGPGDTQYF
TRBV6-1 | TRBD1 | CASSYTGGGGYTF
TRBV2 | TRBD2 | CASSEAELAGDLRDEQYF
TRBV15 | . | CATSRVGYEQYF
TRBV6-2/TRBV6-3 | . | CASSKQGGSEKLFF
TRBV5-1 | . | CASSLETAVNTEAFF
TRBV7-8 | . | CASSTRTGQPEAFF
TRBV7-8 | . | CASSLVRIQGHNEQFF